This T cell receptor beta chain emerged from a study of chemoradiotherapy in HPV16-positive cancers (dated 2022 in TCRdb). With respect to the entire study: Using functional T-cell assays on cells from a couple of HPV16-positive patients, the researchers defined candidate HPV-specific T-cell clones and common TCR motifs. The study asked whether T-cell immunity against the HPV oncoproteins E6 and E7 changes during chemoradiotherapy and whether it affects survival. The candidate HPV-specific TCRs and motifs were subsequently tracked in TCR repertoires obtained from approximately 91 patients with HPV-related cancers. Overall study results and their limits: Expansion of candidate HPV-specific clones and E7-related TCR motifs was observed in the tumor microenvironment during treatment, whereas no such expansion was observed for non-HPV-specific T cells. The functional definition of HPV-specific T cells came from only a couple of HPV16-positive patients, and the survival association was reported for HPV16-positive patients. In HPV16-positive patients, expansion of HPV-responsive T cells during chemoradiotherapy was associated with improved recurrence-free survival.

On this clone itself: This receptor's antigen is unknown. The input lacks base qualities; no much larger clone sits a single base away.

Libraries were built with the immunoSEQ multiplex PCR assay. Drawn from immuneACCESS, this table holds only the in-frame rearrangements with V and J called that TCRdb kept. Clones are partly lost; checked studies trace under half to an unresolved V gene and leave the rest unexplained. This sample has tens of thousands of clones in its table, and roughly nine tenths of those were observed once. In total, the top ten clones hold approximately 3% of the sample. Repertoires were sampled repeatedly over the course of chemoradiotherapy, so clonal expansion could be followed in the tumor microenvironment. The V end loses 3 bases and the J end loses 1 base, and a stretch of 8 bases separates them. According to the germline V gene, CDR1 reads SGHDT and CDR2 reads YYEEEE. The CDR3 holds 13 amino acids from the cysteine to the phenylalanine. The DNA shown is the 39-base CDR3, in frame from base 1.

The sequencing here drew on blood, taken from a patient who underwent chemoradiotherapy. The sequence is built from TRBV5-6 and TRBJ2-7; matching of 5 bases hints at TRBD1 as the D gene. The sequence was collected from a human donor with HPV-associated anogenital cancer. The CDR3 protein sequence reads: CASSSDTSYEQYF. At the DNA level, the sequence is TGTGCCAGCAGCTCGGACACTTCCTACGAGCAGTACTTC.